This T cell receptor (beta chain) is drawn from a study of PD-1 blockade in classical Hodgkin lymphoma. Germline V CDR1 and CDR2: SGHDT, YYEEEE. V lost 0 bases, J lost 2 bases, and 6 bases lay in between. The length of the CDR3 is 14 residues. Study conclusions and caveats: What drove the repertoire differences, possibly disease activity or prior therapy, has not been defined. Baseline TCR diversity was reportedly lower in newly diagnosed patients than in healthy donors. It was reported as lower still in relapsed/refractory patients. Newly diagnosed patients and complete responders had comparable diversity at baseline.

Comment on this clone: Its specificity is not known.

No patient escaped relapse after autologous stem cell transplantation, and brentuximab vedotin exposure varied. Assay: immunoSEQ multiplex PCR; the TCRdb copy retains only in-frame clones and omits some. The table lists about 37,000 clones, roughly 88% of them singletons. Material: peripheral blood mononuclear cells (PBMCs), obtained before the second cycle of nivolumab. The sequence was obtained from a human donor with classical Hodgkin lymphoma. This chain connects TRBV5-6 to TRBJ1-3; unclear D gene. For the CDR3, the DNA is TGTGCCAGCAGCTTGGGAACTGCTGGAAACACCATATATTTT. Its protein is CASSLGTAGNTIYF.